This T cell receptor (beta chain) was recorded in a study of identical twins. TCRdb itself ran the 5' RACE reads through MiXCR, one entry per CDR3 protein. The sample has around 510,000 distinct CDR3 sequences; 13% to 15% are singletons. These same records also appear under a second study, on yellow fever vaccine responses in identical twins.

The sequenced sample consisted of CD4+ T cells sorted from blood. The receptor was derived from a woman in her late teens or twenties in good health.

CDR3 sequence reads: CASSSGTGSSETQYF. CDR3 DNA sequence: TGCGCCAGCAGCTCAGGGACAGGAAGTTCCGAGACCCAGTACTTC. This sequence joins TRBV5-1 and TRBJ2-5; 8 nucleotides line up with TRBD1. This CDR3 has 15 amino acids. The V gene end was trimmed by 3 bases and the J gene end by 5 bases; junction bases not matched to a gene: 9. Germline V gene data show CDR1 as SGHRS and CDR2 as YFSETQ. Supplemented by reference TRBV5-1 and TRBJ2-5, the full variable domain reads KAGVTQTPRYLIKTRGQQVTLSCSPISGHRSVSWYQQTPGQGLQFLFEYFSETQRNKGNFPGRFSGRQFSNSRSEMNVSTLELGDSALYLCASSSGTGSSETQYFGPGTRLLVL.